Detailed here is one T cell receptor beta chain. What it recognizes is unknown. PCR used 60 Vbeta primers and 13 Jbeta primers. Sequencing was performed with immunoSEQ multiplex PCR; in TCRdb, only in-frame clones are kept and a portion is missing. The sample totals about 130,000 clones; its top ten clones hold around 1.5%. The record originates from a study of cytomegalovirus exposure and HLA in healthy donors. Overall study results and limits: Immune exposure information available was restricted to CMV serostatus. It was in a later analysis that TCR association rates were seen to vary by HLA locus, highest for DRB1 and lowest for HLA-C. Researchers reported in a later analysis that a missense DCLRE1C variant was tied to TCR beta V- and J-gene trimming. Because they were indistinguishable, some V segments, including TRBV6-2 and TRBV6-3, were excluded.

The CDR3 length is 13 residues. This sequence was found in a middle-aged woman in good health and CMV-seronegative. What was sequenced was PBMCs. This rearrangement joins TRBV21-1 to TRBJ1-5. TRBV21-1 is listed as a pseudogene. The CDR3 region is CASRFYSNQPQHF. CDR3 bases: TGTGCCAGCAGGTTTTATAGCAATCAGCCCCAGCATTTT.